The 3 T cell receptor beta chains listed next were all sequenced from one sample in a study of T cells expressing NK-cell markers. TCRdb re-called the 5' RACE reads, yielding one record per CDR3 amino acid sequence without DNA. With about 450,000 distinct CDR3 sequences in the sample, the ten largest clones hold 7.3%. The sequencing sample was made of blood T cells: a sorted CD56 or NKG2C T cell subset, CD4+ or CD8+ T cells, or bulk PBMC T cells (not recorded which). The receptor source for this set is a woman aged 18 to 75 in good health.

V usage is TRBV21-1 and J usage is TRBJ2-7; TCRdb picks TRBD2, but there is no DNA to check that call. TRBV21-1 is listed as a pseudogene. The CDR3 has 19 amino acids. The CDR3 sequence: CASSKVGKSLAGGGYEQYF.

The chain couples TRBV5-1 to TRBJ2-1; TCRdb's D call of TRBD1 is untestable without DNA. Germline lookup yields CDR1 SGHRS and CDR2 YFSETQ. The CDR3 has 17 amino acids. The CDR3 sequence is CASSTRTGSSSYNEQFF.

The genes are TRBV3-1 and TRBJ2-7; as DNA is missing, the TRBD2 call by TCRdb cannot be tested. The CDR3 runs 16 residues. CDR1 is LGHDT and CDR2 is YNNKEL in the germline V gene (reference sequence). CDR3: CASSQDLPGPSYEQYF.